The 24 T cell receptor beta chains in this list originate from one sample, sequenced in a study of cytomegalovirus exposure and HLA in healthy donors. It was with 60 Vbeta and 13 Jbeta primers that the PCR ran. Generated by immunoSEQ multiplex PCR, the TCRdb table keeps only in-frame clones and is missing some. The data contain 140,000 to 150,000 clones, over 60% of them singletons. Sequences were obtained from PBMCs. The receptors originated from a man aged 35-49 years in good health and CMV-seropositive.

The chain employs TRBV6-5 and TRBJ2-1; maybe TRBD2 (6 bases). The CDR3 is made up of 15 amino acids. The germline V gene has CDR1 MNHEY and CDR2 SVGAGI. The V and J ends lost 5 bases and 8 bases respectively, with 19 bases between them. CDR3 nucleotide sequence: TGTGCCAGCAGTACCCCGAGGGCGGGAAGCTATGAGCAGTTCTTC. Translated: CASSTPRAGSYEQFF.

This clone occurred a few times. This chain links TRBV9 with TRBJ2-3; no reliable D call. CDR3 size: 14 residues. In germline, CDR1 is SGDLS, CDR2 YYNGEE. V was shortened by 0 bases and J by 5 bases, with 10 bases between the two germline ends. The CDR3 protein is CASSVATVQDTQYF. The CDR3 DNA sequence: TGTGCCAGCAGCGTAGCTACAGTCCAAGATACGCAGTATTTT.

The V call is TRBV7-2, the J call TRBJ1-5, with D perhaps TRBD1 (5 bases). Trimming removed 2 bases from V and 5 bases from J, with 7 bases in between. CDR1 and CDR2 (germline): SGHTA, FQGNSA. The CDR3 extends over 13 amino acids. As DNA, the CDR3 is TGTGCCAGCAGCTTATTCAGGGATCAGCCCCAGCATTTT. The encoded protein is CASSLFRDQPQHF.

The chain couples TRBV4-1 to TRBJ1-2, with a possible D match to TRBD1 (5 bases). Germline loops: CDR1 MGHRA, CDR2 YSYEKL. This CDR3 region has 16 residues. V lost 1 base and J 7 bases, leaving 19 bases between the germline ends. This CDR3 reads CASSQVGAPEGGGYTF. DNA of the CDR3: TGCGCCAGCAGCCAAGTAGGGGCCCCGGAAGGTGGTGGCTACACCTTC.

The gene calls are TRBV7-6 and TRBJ2-2; 11 nucleotides line up with TRBD2. The J segment lost 2 bases and the V segment lost 2 bases, leaving 10 bases of the junction unmatched. Looked up from germline, CDR1 is SGHVS and CDR2 is FNYEAQ. The CDR3 runs to 19 residues. DNA for the CDR3: TGTGCCAGCAGCTTATTGTACGTACTAGCGGGAGCAAACACCGGGGAGCTGTTTTTT. This encodes CASSLLYVLAGANTGELFF.

The rearrangement uses TRBV18 and TRBJ1-5; perhaps TRBD1 as D (5 bases). CDR1 and CDR2 (germline): KGHSH, LQKENI. There are 13 residues in the CDR3. The V gene lost 4 bases and the J gene lost 4 bases, with 8 bases spanning the gap. The CDR3, as DNA: TGTGCCAGCTCACAGACAGAGAATCAGCCCCAGCATTTT. This gives the protein CASSQTENQPQHF.

The chain joins TRBV11-2 to TRBJ1-2, with D unresolved. Trimming removed 0 bases from V and 3 bases from J, with 5 bases in between. CDR1 and CDR2 (germline): SGHAT, FQNNGV. The CDR3 runs 13 residues. CDR3: CASSLDSDYGYTF. The CDR3, as DNA: TGTGCCAGCAGCTTAGATAGTGACTATGGCTACACCTTC.

This sequence joins TRBV4-3 and TRBJ1-1; D might be TRBD1 (5 bases). V lost 0 bases, J lost 2 bases, and 10 bases lay in between. The CDR3 is made up of 15 amino acids. Germline V gene lookup returns CDR1 LGHNA and CDR2 YSLEER. CDR3 protein: CASSQDFQGNTEAFF. In DNA form, the CDR3 reads TGCGCCAGCAGCCAAGATTTTCAGGGAAACACTGAAGCTTTCTTT.

The V call is TRBV5-6, the J call TRBJ2-5; D ambiguous. This CDR3 is 13 amino acids long. CDR1 SGHDT and CDR2 YYEEEE come from the germline V gene. The V and J ends lost 0 bases and 5 bases respectively, with 8 bases between them. The CDR3 protein is CASSLEQRETQYF. The CDR3 DNA follows: TGTGCCAGCAGCTTGGAACAACGCGAGACCCAGTACTTC.

This clone was counted only a few times. The chain combines TRBV18 with TRBJ1-1, with D possibly TRBD1 on 5 matching bases. The CDR3 consists of 15 residues. With 5 bases removed from V and 5 bases from J, the gap between germline ends came to 18 bases. CDR1 and CDR2 (germline): KGHSH, LQKENI. In DNA, the CDR3 is TGTGCCAGCTCATGGGGGGAAGGAGGAGCGACTGAAGCTTTCTTT. Protein product: CASSWGEGGATEAFF.

This clone showed up just a few times. This chain joins TRBV21-1 and TRBJ1-5. TRBV21-1 is a pseudogene. The CDR3 loop spans 12 amino acids. CDR3: CASIGGDQPQHF. DNA of the CDR3: TGTGCCAGCATAGGCGGGGATCAGCCCCAGCATTTT.

The chain joins TRBV7-8 to TRBJ1-2; 9 bases are a match to TRBD1. The CDR3 runs to 15 residues. Germline CDR1 reads SGHVS; CDR2 reads FQNEAQ. V lost 1 base, J lost 4 bases, and 4 bases stayed unmatched. The CDR3 nucleotides read TGTGCCAGCAGCTTAGGAGGGACAGGGCTCTATGGCTACACCTTC. It translates to CASSLGGTGLYGYTF.

This clone was found a few times. The chain couples TRBV7-9 to TRBJ2-7; D is perhaps TRBD2 (6 bases). V dropped 7 bases and J dropped 4 bases, with 14 bases sitting between them. This CDR3 has 13 residues. Germline V gives CDR1 SEHNR, CDR2 FQNEAQ (reference sequence). DNA of the CDR3: TGTGCCAGCACGGACGGTGGAGGGTACGAGCAGTACTTC. This sequence encodes CASTDGGGYEQYF.

The CDR3 coding sequence is TGCAGCCCGCGGGAGGGGAATGAGCAGTTCTTC. Translated, it gives CSPREGNEQFF. V and J are TRBV29-1 and TRBJ2-1, with 9 bases lining up with TRBD2. J gave up 7 bases and V 8 bases, and 3 bases lay outside the gene matches. The CDR3 extends over 11 amino acids. Germline V gene data show CDR1 as SQVTM and CDR2 as ANQGSEA.

The chain has TRBV18 and TRBJ2-1; TRBD2 agrees at 12 bases. Germline loops: CDR1 KGHSH, CDR2 LQKENI. The V and J ends lost 0 bases and 10 bases, in that order; junction bases with no gene match: 1. The CDR3 has 14 amino acids. This CDR3 is CASSPPGLAGEQFF. The CDR3, as DNA: TGTGCCAGCTCACCACCCGGACTAGCGGGGGAGCAGTTCTTC.

The J gene is TRBJ2-3, the V gene TRBV4-2; maybe TRBD1 (6 bases). Germline values: CDR1 LGHNA, CDR2 YNFKEQ. This CDR3 comprises 15 residues. The germline V and J ends were trimmed by 5 bases and 3 bases, with 15 bases remaining between them. CDR3: CASSRAGELTDTQYF. The DNA for the CDR3 is TGTGCCAGCAGCAGGGCAGGGGAATTGACAGATACGCAGTATTTT.

This rearrangement joins TRBV5-1 to TRBJ2-2; a weak D match, TRBD2 (6 bases). CDR1 SGHRS and CDR2 YFSETQ come from the germline V gene. V was pared by 5 bases and J by 3 bases, with 11 bases between. The CDR3 covers 14 residues. The CDR3 DNA sequence: TGCGCCAGCAGAACACTAGCTGACACCGGGGAGCTGTTTTTT. This translates into CASRTLADTGELFF. Complete variable domain (other parts from reference TRBV5-1 and TRBJ2-2): KAGVTQTPRYLIKTRGQQVTLSCSPISGHRSVSWYQQTPGQGLQFLFEYFSETQRNKGNFPGRFSGRQFSNSRSEMNVSTLELGDSALYLCASRTLADTGELFFGEGSRLTVL.

V and J are TRBV5-4 and TRBJ2-7; D is perhaps TRBD1 (6 bases). The ends were cut back, 0 bases at V and 4 bases at J, with 11 bases in the middle. CDR1 is SGHNT and CDR2 is YYREEE in the germline V gene (reference sequence). CDR3 length equals 14 residues. Here the CDR3 reads CASSLGLQGYEQYF. CDR3 nucleotides: TGTGCCAGCAGCTTGGGACTACAGGGTTACGAGCAGTACTTC.

The J gene is TRBJ2-7, the V gene TRBV11-1, with D perhaps TRBD2 (6 bases). The CDR3 has 14 residues. V dropped 7 bases and J dropped 2 bases, with 15 bases sitting between them. CDR1 is SGHAT and CDR2 is FQDESV in the germline V gene (reference sequence). The CDR3 region is CASTQTGGPYEQYF. In DNA form, the CDR3 reads TGTGCCAGCACCCAAACCGGAGGGCCCTACGAGCAGTACTTC.

The chain combines TRBV11-2 with TRBJ1-1, with D possibly TRBD1 on 5 matching bases. Germline CDR1 reads SGHAT; CDR2 reads FQNNGV. The CDR3 runs 12 residues. Trimming took 1 base from V and 11 from J, leaving 11 bases between them. This CDR3 reads CASSLGPPGAFF. Here the CDR3 DNA reads TGTGCCAGCAGCTTAGGCCCTCCAGGGGCTTTCTTT.

The rearrangement uses TRBV30 and TRBJ1-2; TRBD1 aligns across 8 bases. V shed 3 bases and J 8 bases; nucleotides not matched to a gene: 8. CDR3 size: 13 residues. From germline, CDR1 is GTSNPN and CDR2 SVGIG (reference sequence). The CDR3 loop is CAWSPGGAGGYTF. The CDR3 DNA follows: TGTGCCTGGAGCCCAGGGGGCGCGGGGGGCTACACCTTC.

This clone was recorded only once. The genes are TRBV28 and TRBJ2-1; TRBD2 matches at 8 bases. The ends lost 4 bases at V and 4 bases at J; junction bases unmatched: 6. Germline values: CDR1 MDHEN, CDR2 SYDVKM. This CDR3 has 15 amino acids. Written as DNA, the CDR3 is TGTGCCAGCAGTTCGAGCGGGGGCGTTTACAATGAGCAGTTCTTC. It specifies CASSSSGGVYNEQFF. The full variable domain, completed using reference TRBV28 and TRBJ2-1, is DVKVTQSSRYLVKRTGEKVFLECVQDMDHENMFWYRQDPGLGLRLIYFSYDVKMKEKGDIPEGYSVSREKKERFSLILESASTNQTSMYLCASSSSGGVYNEQFFGPGTRLTVL.

The chain employs TRBV2 and TRBJ1-5, with D possibly matching TRBD1 (5 bases). Germline V gene data show CDR1 as SNHLY and CDR2 as FYNNEI. The CDR3 runs to 15 residues. V lost 6 bases and J 7 bases, leaving 19 bases between the germline ends. In nucleotides, the CDR3 is TGTGCCAGCAGGCCCGATCGGGGGAGAGGGCAGCCCCAGCATTTT. Translating it yields CASRPDRGRGQPQHF.

V is TRBV10-3 and J is TRBJ2-6; tentatively, D is TRBD1 (6 bases). The germline CDR1 and CDR2 sequences are ENHRY and SYGVKD. V shed 5 bases and J shed 0 bases, with 11 bases lying between them. CDR3 length: 16 residues. The DNA for the CDR3 is TGTGCCATCAGTCCACAGGGCCTCTCTGGGGCCAACGTCCTGACTTTC. Protein product: CAISPQGLSGANVLTF.